This TCR beta chain originates from a study of cytomegalovirus exposure and HLA in healthy donors. As regards this clone: Its antigen is unknown.

Findings and caveats of the study: Links to common viral pathogens appeared, in a later analysis, for several of the most significant clusters. There were a few CMV-associated chains whose specificity for CMV antigens was confirmed in vitro.

The PCR contained 60 Vbeta and 13 Jbeta primers. TCRdb's table, derived via immunoSEQ multiplex PCR, lists solely in-frame clones and lacks some. The sample lists some 110,000 clones, about 81% occurring once. Sequences were obtained from PBMCs. The TCR was taken from a woman in her 30s in good health and CMV-seronegative.

As DNA, the CDR3 is TGCGCCAGCAGCCAAGGAAGAAGGGGGGCTTTCTTT. This sequence encodes CASSQGRRGAFF. The genes are TRBV4-1 and TRBJ1-1, with D possibly matching TRBD1 (6 bases). The ends were cut back, 1 base at V and 11 bases at J, with 11 bases in the middle. There are 12 residues in the CDR3. Germline CDR1 and CDR2: MGHRA and YSYEKL.